Listed below are T cell receptor beta chains from one sample, sequenced in a study of shared clonotypes between healthy human individuals. The protocol was immunoSEQ multiplex PCR, while the TCRdb copy is restricted to in-frame clones and leaves out a portion. The table shows approximately 1.9 million clones, with about 93% occurring only once. The sequencing input was naive CD8+ T cells from PBMCs. These receptors all stem from a man aged 18 to 29 in good health. Some clones in this sample may be carry-over from other donors' samples. CDR3s include the opening cysteine and the closing phenylalanine or tryptophan. Fields, in order: clone size, D gene, J gene, V gene, CDR3 DNA, CDR3 protein. A D gene is named only where the DNA matches it firmly. Clone sizes are given selectively: once, few, many, or a class where the clone is expanded.

clone size: .; D gene: .; J gene: TRBJ2-1; V gene: TRBV5-1; CDR3 DNA: TGCGCCAGCAGCTTGGAGGCCGGGAACAATGAGCAGTTCTTC; CDR3 protein: CASSLEAGNNEQFF
clone size: .; D gene: .; J gene: TRBJ1-4; V gene: TRBV7-9; CDR3 DNA: TGTGCCAGCAGCTTAGCGGTAGGAGATCCGAATGAAAAACTGTTTTTT; CDR3 protein: CASSLAVGDPNEKLFF
clone size: .; D gene: .; J gene: TRBJ2-1; V gene: TRBV10-3; CDR3 DNA: TGTGCCATCACCCCGGCGGACGGCAATGAGCAGTTCTTC; CDR3 protein: CAITPADGNEQFF
clone size: .; D gene: TRBD1; J gene: TRBJ2-1; V gene: TRBV27; CDR3 DNA: TGTGCCAGCCACCACGCAGGGGGCCCCTACAATGAGCAGTTCTTC; CDR3 protein: CASHHAGGPYNEQFF
clone size: .; D gene: TRBD2; J gene: TRBJ2-3; V gene: TRBV27; CDR3 DNA: TGTGCCAGCAGTTCCCGGACTAGCGGGAGCACAGATACGCAGTATTTT; CDR3 protein: CASSSRTSGSTDTQYF
clone size: .; D gene: .; J gene: TRBJ2-3; V gene: TRBV29-1; CDR3 DNA: TGCAGCGTAACAGGCGGGGTCTGGACAGATACGCAGTATTTT; CDR3 protein: CSVTGGVWTDTQYF
clone size: .; D gene: .; J gene: TRBJ2-7; V gene: TRBV11-2; CDR3 DNA: TGTGCCAGCAGCTTAGGCCGCGGGTCCGAGCAGTACTTC; CDR3 protein: CASSLGRGSEQYF
clone size: .; D gene: TRBD1; J gene: TRBJ2-7; V gene: TRBV7-9; CDR3 DNA: TGTGCCAGCAGCCGGACAGGGTTCGGAGGCGAGCAGTACTTC; CDR3 protein: CASSRTGFGGEQYF
clone size: .; D gene: TRBD2; J gene: TRBJ2-7; V gene: TRBV11-2; CDR3 DNA: TGTGCCAGCAGCTTAGGATTCAGCGGGAGGGCCGGCGAGCAGTACTTC; CDR3 protein: CASSLGFSGRAGEQYF
clone size: once; D gene: TRBD2; J gene: TRBJ2-1; V gene: TRBV19; CDR3 DNA: TGTGCCAGTAGGCCTAGCGGGATCCATGAGCAGTTCTTC; CDR3 protein: CASRPSGIHEQFF
clone size: .; D gene: .; J gene: TRBJ1-1; V gene: TRBV29-1; CDR3 DNA: TGCAGCGTTGAAAATCGGCCGCGGTTTGGCACTGAAGCTTTCTTT; CDR3 protein: CSVENRPRFGTEAFF
clone size: .; D gene: .; J gene: TRBJ2-1; V gene: TRBV9; CDR3 DNA: TGTGCCAGCAGCGTAGAGGTCTTAGACAATGAGCAGTTCTTC; CDR3 protein: CASSVEVLDNEQFF
clone size: .; D gene: .; J gene: TRBJ2-3; V gene: TRBV28; CDR3 DNA: TGTGCCAGCAGTTCGATATGGGATTTAGCGCACACAGATACGCAGTATTTT; CDR3 protein: CASSSIWDLAHTDTQYF
clone size: .; D gene: TRBD1; J gene: TRBJ2-7; V gene: TRBV6-5; CDR3 DNA: TGTGCCAGCAGTTACTCGAGGGACAGGCCTGCCTACGAGCAGTACTTC; CDR3 protein: CASSYSRDRPAYEQYF
clone size: .; D gene: .; J gene: TRBJ2-1; V gene: TRBV9; CDR3 DNA: TGTGCCAGCAGCGTTCACGGGACCCCCTACAATGAGCAGTTCTTC; CDR3 protein: CASSVHGTPYNEQFF
clone size: .; D gene: .; J gene: TRBJ2-7; V gene: TRBV13; CDR3 DNA: TGTGCCAGCACCTTTACGGGGAGAGCCTACGAGCAGTACTTC; CDR3 protein: CASTFTGRAYEQYF
clone size: few; D gene: .; J gene: TRBJ1-1; V gene: TRBV28; CDR3 DNA: TGTGCCAGCAGTTTATTGACGGTGGATACTGAAGCTTTCTTT; CDR3 protein: CASSLLTVDTEAFF
clone size: .; D gene: .; J gene: TRBJ2-7; V gene: TRBV19; CDR3 DNA: TGTGCCAGTAGTATAGTACAGGCGAGCTCCTACGAGCAGTACTTC; CDR3 protein: CASSIVQASSYEQYF
clone size: .; D gene: TRBD1; J gene: TRBJ1-1; V gene: TRBV27; CDR3 DNA: TGTGCCAGCAGTTTATTACAGGGGGCAGGCGCTTTCTTT; CDR3 protein: CASSLLQGAGAFF
clone size: .; D gene: .; J gene: TRBJ1-1; V gene: TRBV6-1; CDR3 DNA: TGTGTCGGGGGGCCCCGCACCAACACTGAAGCTTTCTTT; CDR3 protein: CVGGPRTNTEAFF
clone size: .; D gene: .; J gene: TRBJ1-1; V gene: TRBV27; CDR3 DNA: TGTGCCAGCCGCGGTCTGAACACTGAAGCTTTCTTT; CDR3 protein: CASRGLNTEAFF
clone size: once; D gene: .; J gene: TRBJ2-7; V gene: TRBV19; CDR3 DNA: TGTGCCAGTAACGGGCTGAGGAGGCACGAGCAGTACTTC; CDR3 protein: CASNGLRRHEQYF
clone size: once; D gene: .; J gene: TRBJ2-1; V gene: TRBV5-5; CDR3 DNA: TGTGCCAGCAGCCCCGATGCTCGCGGCGGAAATGAGCAGTTCTTC; CDR3 protein: CASSPDARGGNEQFF
clone size: .; D gene: .; J gene: TRBJ1-5; V gene: TRBV15; CDR3 DNA: TGTGCCACCAGCGAGACCGGGACGGGCCTATGGCCCCAGCATTTT; CDR3 protein: CATSETGTGLWPQHF
clone size: .; D gene: TRBD2; J gene: TRBJ2-1; V gene: TRBV9; CDR3 DNA: TGTGCCAGCAGCGGGTCACTAGCGGGGGGAAACAATGAGCAGTTCTTC; CDR3 protein: CASSGSLAGGNNEQFF
clone size: .; D gene: TRBD1; J gene: TRBJ2-2; V gene: TRBV9; CDR3 DNA: TGTGCCAGCAGCGGAGAAACAGGGGATAACACCGGGGAGCTGTTTTTT; CDR3 protein: CASSGETGDNTGELFF
clone size: .; D gene: TRBD2; J gene: TRBJ2-7; V gene: TRBV4-1; CDR3 DNA: TGCGCCAGCAGCCCTGGACTAGCGGGAGGTTACGAGCAGTACTTC; CDR3 protein: CASSPGLAGGYEQYF
clone size: .; D gene: TRBD2; J gene: TRBJ2-1; V gene: TRBV7-9; CDR3 DNA: TGTGCCAGCAGCTTAACACTACGGACTAGCGGGAGAAACAATGAGCAGTTCTTC; CDR3 protein: CASSLTLRTSGRNNEQFF
clone size: .; D gene: TRBD2; J gene: TRBJ2-5; V gene: TRBV11-2; CDR3 DNA: TGTGCCAGCAGCCCAGGGCCAGCGGGGGAGACCCAGTACTTC; CDR3 protein: CASSPGPAGETQYF
clone size: once; D gene: TRBD2; J gene: TRBJ2-1; V gene: TRBV9; CDR3 DNA: TGTGCCAGCAGCGTAGTTGGCGGGAGTAAGGGTGAGCAGTTCTTC; CDR3 protein: CASSVVGGSKGEQFF
clone size: once; D gene: .; J gene: TRBJ2-2; V gene: TRBV5-8; CDR3 DNA: TGTGCCAGCAGCTGGGCCGCAGGGGAGTTCGGGGAGCTGTTTTTT; CDR3 protein: CASSWAAGEFGELFF
clone size: .; D gene: TRBD2; J gene: TRBJ2-7; V gene: TRBV27; CDR3 DNA: TGTGCCAGCAGTTTCGCCAGAGGGACTAGCGGATACGAGCAGTACTTC; CDR3 protein: CASSFARGTSGYEQYF
clone size: .; D gene: .; J gene: TRBJ2-1; V gene: TRBV7-9; CDR3 DNA: TGTGCCAGCAGCTCTACCGGAGGGGGGCACGAGCAGTTCTTC; CDR3 protein: CASSSTGGGHEQFF
clone size: .; D gene: TRBD1; J gene: TRBJ1-1; V gene: TRBV6-6; CDR3 DNA: TGTGCCAGCAGTTATGACAGGGGCGGGACTGAAGCTTTCTTT; CDR3 protein: CASSYDRGGTEAFF
clone size: .; D gene: .; J gene: TRBJ1-4; V gene: TRBV4-1; CDR3 DNA: TGCGCCAGCAGCCCCGACAGCACTAATGAAAAACTGTTTTTT; CDR3 protein: CASSPDSTNEKLFF
clone size: .; D gene: .; J gene: TRBJ2-3; V gene: TRBV7-3; CDR3 DNA: TGTGCCAGCAGCATGACAGGATTTAGCACAGATACGCAGTATTTT; CDR3 protein: CASSMTGFSTDTQYF
clone size: .; D gene: .; J gene: TRBJ2-7; V gene: TRBV28; CDR3 DNA: TGTGCCAGCAGTTTCCCTAGATACGAGCAGTACTTC; CDR3 protein: CASSFPRYEQYF
clone size: .; D gene: .; J gene: TRBJ1-2; V gene: TRBV7-9; CDR3 DNA: TGTGCCAGCAGCTTAAGCGAAAGGAGAGCTAACTATGGCTACACCTTC; CDR3 protein: CASSLSERRANYGYTF
clone size: .; D gene: TRBD1; J gene: TRBJ1-3; V gene: TRBV29-1; CDR3 DNA: TGCAGCGCCGCAGGGGGGTCTGGAAACACCATATATTTT; CDR3 protein: CSAAGGSGNTIYF
clone size: .; D gene: .; J gene: TRBJ2-5; V gene: TRBV11-3; CDR3 DNA: TGTGCCAGCAGCCCCATCCCGACCGACCCCTGTGGAGAGACCCAGTACTTC; CDR3 protein: CASSPIPTDPCGETQYF
clone size: .; D gene: .; J gene: TRBJ2-3; V gene: TRBV28; CDR3 DNA: TGTGCCAGCAGCTATCCCCGACAGGCGTACACAGATACGCAGTATTTT; CDR3 protein: CASSYPRQAYTDTQYF
clone size: .; D gene: .; J gene: TRBJ1-2; V gene: TRBV5-6; CDR3 DNA: TGTGCCAGCAGCTTTAACTATGGCTACACCTTC; CDR3 protein: CASSFNYGYTF
clone size: .; D gene: .; J gene: TRBJ2-7; V gene: TRBV7-2; CDR3 DNA: TGTGCCAGCAGCCCGCCGGGCGGGGAGCTCTACGAGCAGTACTTC; CDR3 protein: CASSPPGGELYEQYF
clone size: .; D gene: .; J gene: TRBJ2-7; V gene: TRBV11-2; CDR3 DNA: TGTGCCAGCACCCCGGAGGCGGGAAGCTCCTACGAGCAGTACTTC; CDR3 protein: CASTPEAGSSYEQYF
clone size: .; D gene: TRBD2; J gene: TRBJ2-7; V gene: TRBV6-6; CDR3 DNA: TGTGCCAGCAGTTACTCCTTAGCGGGGAAGACCGAGCAGTACTTC; CDR3 protein: CASSYSLAGKTEQYF
clone size: .; D gene: .; J gene: TRBJ2-1; V gene: TRBV9; CDR3 DNA: TGTGCCAGCAGCGCCCAGCGGAGCCTCTCCTACAATGAGCAGTTCTTC; CDR3 protein: CASSAQRSLSYNEQFF
clone size: .; D gene: .; J gene: TRBJ2-2; V gene: TRBV27; CDR3 DNA: TGTGCCAGCAGGGGGCGTGGAGAGAACACCGGGGAGCTGTTTTTT; CDR3 protein: CASRGRGENTGELFF
clone size: .; D gene: .; J gene: TRBJ2-7; V gene: TRBV9; CDR3 DNA: TGTGCCAGCAGCGGAGGGACCGACTACGAGCAGTACTTC; CDR3 protein: CASSGGTDYEQYF
clone size: once; D gene: TRBD1; J gene: TRBJ1-1; V gene: TRBV6-6; CDR3 DNA: TGTGCCAGCAGTTGGGGGACAGGGGGCATCACTGAAGCTTTCTTT; CDR3 protein: CASSWGTGGITEAFF
clone size: .; D gene: .; J gene: TRBJ2-2; V gene: TRBV9; CDR3 DNA: TGTGCCAGCAGCGTCGCGATCGCGAGAGGGGCCGGGGAGCTGTTTTTT; CDR3 protein: CASSVAIARGAGELFF
clone size: .; D gene: TRBD2; J gene: TRBJ2-3; V gene: TRBV5-6; CDR3 DNA: TGTGCCAGCAGCCCCAAACGGCGGGAGGGCCTTACAGATACGCAGTATTTT; CDR3 protein: CASSPKRREGLTDTQYF
clone size: .; D gene: .; J gene: TRBJ2-1; V gene: TRBV27; CDR3 DNA: TGTGCCAGCAGCGCCCGGGGAGGCGGGAACTGGGAGGAGCAGTTCTTC; CDR3 protein: CASSARGGGNWEEQFF
clone size: once; D gene: .; J gene: TRBJ2-3; V gene: TRBV9; CDR3 DNA: TGTGCCAGCAGCACCAAACCCGGTTTGGGCACAGATACGCAGTATTTT; CDR3 protein: CASSTKPGLGTDTQYF
clone size: .; D gene: TRBD2; J gene: TRBJ2-3; V gene: TRBV7-3; CDR3 DNA: TGTGCCAGCAGCCCCATATCGGGAGGGCCAGATACGCAGTATTTT; CDR3 protein: CASSPISGGPDTQYF